This TCR beta chain was profiled in a study of blood T cell repertoires in COVID-19. Study summary: T cells, B-cell-depleted T cells, or PBMCs provided the cDNA or gDNA that served as material.

Methods used by the authors: Reference gene primer amplification gave estimated nucleated cell counts. Measured with immunoSEQ multiplex PCR; TCRdb has only the in-frame clones, and not every one. V and J calls and clone size come straight from that table; D and trimming were deduced from the DNA. The table includes roughly 250,000 clones, under 90% detected once. The sequenced material came from peripheral blood. The receptor comes from a woman aged 55-70 years with active or convalescent COVID-19.

The CDR3 spells CASSQGAQGAGELFF. Written as DNA, the CDR3 is TGTGCCAGCAGCCAAGGGGCTCAGGGGGCCGGGGAGCTGTTTTTT. The chain has TRBV4-2 and TRBJ2-2; 7 bases agree with TRBD1. CDR3 length equals 15 residues. In germline, CDR1 is LGHNA, CDR2 YNFKEQ. Trimming cost V 1 base and J 6 bases; bases outside gene matches: 5.